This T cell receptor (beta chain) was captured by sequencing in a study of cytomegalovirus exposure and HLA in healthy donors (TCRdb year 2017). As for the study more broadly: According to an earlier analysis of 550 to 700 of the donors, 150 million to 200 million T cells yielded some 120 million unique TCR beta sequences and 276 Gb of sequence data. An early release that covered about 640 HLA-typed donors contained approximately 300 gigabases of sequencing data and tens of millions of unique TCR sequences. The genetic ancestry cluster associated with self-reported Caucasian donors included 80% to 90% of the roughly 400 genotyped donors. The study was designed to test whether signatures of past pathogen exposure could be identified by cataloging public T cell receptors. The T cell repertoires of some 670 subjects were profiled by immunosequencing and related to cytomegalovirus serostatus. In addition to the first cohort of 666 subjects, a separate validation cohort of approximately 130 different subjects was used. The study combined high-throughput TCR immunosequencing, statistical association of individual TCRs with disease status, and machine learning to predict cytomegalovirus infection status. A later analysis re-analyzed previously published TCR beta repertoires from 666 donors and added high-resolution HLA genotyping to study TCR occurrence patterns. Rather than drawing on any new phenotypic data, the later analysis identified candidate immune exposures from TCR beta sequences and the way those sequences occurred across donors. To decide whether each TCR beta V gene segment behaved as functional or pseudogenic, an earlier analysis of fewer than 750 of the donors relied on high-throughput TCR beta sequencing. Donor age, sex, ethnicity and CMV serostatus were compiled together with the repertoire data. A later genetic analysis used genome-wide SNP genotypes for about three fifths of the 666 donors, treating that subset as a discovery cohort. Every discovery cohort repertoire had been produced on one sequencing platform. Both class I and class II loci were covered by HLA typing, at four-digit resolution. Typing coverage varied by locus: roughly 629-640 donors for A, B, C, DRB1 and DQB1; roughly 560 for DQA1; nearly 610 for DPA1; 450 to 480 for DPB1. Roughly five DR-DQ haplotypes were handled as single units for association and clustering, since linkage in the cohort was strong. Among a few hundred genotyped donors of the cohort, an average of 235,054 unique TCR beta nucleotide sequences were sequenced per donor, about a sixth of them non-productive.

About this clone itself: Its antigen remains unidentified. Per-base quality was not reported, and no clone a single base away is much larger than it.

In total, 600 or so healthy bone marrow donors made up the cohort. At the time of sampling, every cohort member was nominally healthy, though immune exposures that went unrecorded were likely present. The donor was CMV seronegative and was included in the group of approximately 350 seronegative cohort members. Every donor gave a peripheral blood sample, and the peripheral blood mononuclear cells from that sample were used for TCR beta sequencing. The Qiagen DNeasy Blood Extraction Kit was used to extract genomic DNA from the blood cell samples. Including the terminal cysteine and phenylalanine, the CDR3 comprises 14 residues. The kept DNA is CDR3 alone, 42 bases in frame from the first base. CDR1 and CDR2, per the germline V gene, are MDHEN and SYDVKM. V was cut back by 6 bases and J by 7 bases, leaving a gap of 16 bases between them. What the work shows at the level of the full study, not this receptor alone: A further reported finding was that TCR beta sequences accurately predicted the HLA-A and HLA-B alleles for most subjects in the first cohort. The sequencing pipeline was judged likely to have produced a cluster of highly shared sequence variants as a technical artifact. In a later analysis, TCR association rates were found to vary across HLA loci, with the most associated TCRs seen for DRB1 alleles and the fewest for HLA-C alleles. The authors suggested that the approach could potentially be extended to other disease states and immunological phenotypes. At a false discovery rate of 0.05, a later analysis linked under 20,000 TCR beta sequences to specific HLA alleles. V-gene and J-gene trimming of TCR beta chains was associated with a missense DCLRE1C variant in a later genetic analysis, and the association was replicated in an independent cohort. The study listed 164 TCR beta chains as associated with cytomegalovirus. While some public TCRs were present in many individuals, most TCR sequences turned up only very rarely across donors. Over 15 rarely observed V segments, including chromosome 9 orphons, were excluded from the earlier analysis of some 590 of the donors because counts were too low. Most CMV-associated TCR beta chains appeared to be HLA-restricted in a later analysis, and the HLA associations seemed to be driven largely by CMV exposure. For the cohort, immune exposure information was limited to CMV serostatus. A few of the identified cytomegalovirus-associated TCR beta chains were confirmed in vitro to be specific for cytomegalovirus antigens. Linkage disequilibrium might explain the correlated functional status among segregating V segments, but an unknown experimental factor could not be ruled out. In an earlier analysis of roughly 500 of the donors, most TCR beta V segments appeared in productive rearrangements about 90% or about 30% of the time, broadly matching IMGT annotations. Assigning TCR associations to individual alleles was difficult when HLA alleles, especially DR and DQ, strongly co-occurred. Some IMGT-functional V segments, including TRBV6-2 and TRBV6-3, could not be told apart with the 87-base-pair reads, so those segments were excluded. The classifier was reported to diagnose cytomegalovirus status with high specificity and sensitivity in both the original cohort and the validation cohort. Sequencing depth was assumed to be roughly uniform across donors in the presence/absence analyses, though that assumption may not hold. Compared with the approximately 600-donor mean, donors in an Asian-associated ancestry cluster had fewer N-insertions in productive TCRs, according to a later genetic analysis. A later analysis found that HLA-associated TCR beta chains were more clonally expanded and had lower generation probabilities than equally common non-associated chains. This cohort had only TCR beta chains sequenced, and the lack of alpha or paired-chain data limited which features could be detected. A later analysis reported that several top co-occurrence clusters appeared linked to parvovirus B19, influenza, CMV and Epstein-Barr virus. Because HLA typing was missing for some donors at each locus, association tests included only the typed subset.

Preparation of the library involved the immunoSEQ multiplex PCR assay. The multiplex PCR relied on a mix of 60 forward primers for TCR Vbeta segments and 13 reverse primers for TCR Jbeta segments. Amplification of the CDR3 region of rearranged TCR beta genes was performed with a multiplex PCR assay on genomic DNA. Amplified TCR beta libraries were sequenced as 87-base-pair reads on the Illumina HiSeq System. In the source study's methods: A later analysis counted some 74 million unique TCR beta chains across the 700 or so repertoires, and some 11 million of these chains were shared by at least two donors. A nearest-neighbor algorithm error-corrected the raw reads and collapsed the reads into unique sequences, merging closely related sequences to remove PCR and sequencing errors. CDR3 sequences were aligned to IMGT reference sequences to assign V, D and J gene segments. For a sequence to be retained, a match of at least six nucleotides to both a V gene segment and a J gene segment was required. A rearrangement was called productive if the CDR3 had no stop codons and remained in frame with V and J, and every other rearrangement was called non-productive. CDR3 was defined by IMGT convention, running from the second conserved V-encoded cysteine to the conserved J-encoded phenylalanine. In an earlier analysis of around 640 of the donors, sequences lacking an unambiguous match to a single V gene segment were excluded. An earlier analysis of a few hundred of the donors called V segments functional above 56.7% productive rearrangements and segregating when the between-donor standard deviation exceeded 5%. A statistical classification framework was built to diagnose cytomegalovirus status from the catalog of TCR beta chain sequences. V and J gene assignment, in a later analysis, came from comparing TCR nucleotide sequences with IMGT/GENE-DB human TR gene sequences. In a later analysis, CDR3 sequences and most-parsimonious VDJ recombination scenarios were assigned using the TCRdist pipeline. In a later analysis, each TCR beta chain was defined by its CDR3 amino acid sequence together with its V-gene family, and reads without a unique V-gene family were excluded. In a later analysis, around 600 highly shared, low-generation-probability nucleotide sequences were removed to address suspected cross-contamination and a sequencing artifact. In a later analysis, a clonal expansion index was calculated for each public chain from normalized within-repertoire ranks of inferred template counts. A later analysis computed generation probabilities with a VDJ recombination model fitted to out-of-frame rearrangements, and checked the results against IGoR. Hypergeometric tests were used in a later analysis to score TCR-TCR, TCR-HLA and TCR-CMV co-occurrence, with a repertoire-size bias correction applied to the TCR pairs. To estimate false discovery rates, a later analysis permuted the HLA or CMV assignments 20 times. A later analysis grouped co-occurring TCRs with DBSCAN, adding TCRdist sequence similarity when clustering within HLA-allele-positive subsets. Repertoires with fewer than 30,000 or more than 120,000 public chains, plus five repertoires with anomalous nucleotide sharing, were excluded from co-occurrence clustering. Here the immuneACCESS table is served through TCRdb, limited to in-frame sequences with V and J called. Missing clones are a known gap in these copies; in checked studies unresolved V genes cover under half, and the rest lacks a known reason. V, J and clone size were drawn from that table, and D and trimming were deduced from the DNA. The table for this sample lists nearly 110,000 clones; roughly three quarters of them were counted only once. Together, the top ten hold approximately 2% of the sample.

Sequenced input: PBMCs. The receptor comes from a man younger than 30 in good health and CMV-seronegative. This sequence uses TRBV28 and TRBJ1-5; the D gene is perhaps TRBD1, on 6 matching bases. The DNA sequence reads TGTGCCAGCAGAACGGGGGGGGCAGGGCAGCCCCAGCATTTT. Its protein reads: CASRTGGAGQPQHF.